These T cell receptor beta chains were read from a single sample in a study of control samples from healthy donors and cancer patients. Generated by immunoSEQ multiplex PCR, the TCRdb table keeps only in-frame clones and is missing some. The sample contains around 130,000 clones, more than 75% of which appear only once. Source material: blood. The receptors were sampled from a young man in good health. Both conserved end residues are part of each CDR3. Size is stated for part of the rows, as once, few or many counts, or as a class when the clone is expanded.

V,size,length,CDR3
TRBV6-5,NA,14,CASSPDGGGRGYTF
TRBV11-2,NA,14,CASSLATASYGYTF
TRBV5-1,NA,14,CASSLGGITDTQYF
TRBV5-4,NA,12,CASSEGYTEAFF
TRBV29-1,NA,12,CSVVPGQGVSFF
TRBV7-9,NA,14,CASSPLAAGNTIYF
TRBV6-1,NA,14,CASSEGTGSYGYTF
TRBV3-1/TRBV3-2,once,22,CASSPYYWPVGVQTPHTGELFF
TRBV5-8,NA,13,CASSLDNSYEQYF
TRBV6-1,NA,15,CASSEAGGGPNVLTF
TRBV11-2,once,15,CASSFNGQGGSPLHF
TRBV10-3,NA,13,CAVGPGVYNEQFF
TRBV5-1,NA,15,CASSRDRQAGDTQYF
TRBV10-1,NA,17,CASSGGPTGVITGDLFF
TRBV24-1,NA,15,CATSDLTGRFNEQFF
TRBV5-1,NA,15,CASSLVGRANTEAFF
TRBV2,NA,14,CASMTDRRSSPLHF
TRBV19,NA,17,CASSIGGLALLYNEQFF
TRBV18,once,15,CASSPPNTFSYEQYF
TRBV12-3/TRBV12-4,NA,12,CASKQGKQPQHF
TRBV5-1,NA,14,CASSLKFPEAEAFF
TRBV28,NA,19,CASSLRRTSGAPFQETQYF
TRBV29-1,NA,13,CSVEGGMNTEAFF
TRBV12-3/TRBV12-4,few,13,CASSFTRNQPQHF
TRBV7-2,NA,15,CASSLVGQGINEQFF
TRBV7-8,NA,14,CASTQQGSTDTQYF
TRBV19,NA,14,CASSTTGTGYGYTF
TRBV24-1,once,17,CATSDQPHGTGASELFF
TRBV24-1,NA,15,CATRETGRPNTEAFF
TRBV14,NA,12,CASSQEGYGYTF